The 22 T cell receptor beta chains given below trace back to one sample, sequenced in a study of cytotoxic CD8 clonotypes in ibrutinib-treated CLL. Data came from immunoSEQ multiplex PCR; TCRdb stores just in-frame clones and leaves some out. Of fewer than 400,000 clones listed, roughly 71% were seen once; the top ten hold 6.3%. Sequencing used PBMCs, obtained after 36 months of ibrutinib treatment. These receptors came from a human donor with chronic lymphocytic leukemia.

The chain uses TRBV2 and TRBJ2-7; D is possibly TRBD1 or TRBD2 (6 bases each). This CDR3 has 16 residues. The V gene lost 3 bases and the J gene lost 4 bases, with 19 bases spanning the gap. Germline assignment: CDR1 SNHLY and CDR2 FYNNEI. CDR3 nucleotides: TGTGCCAGCAGTGAGGGACACCCGGTGGCGGGGTACGAGCAGTACTTC. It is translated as CASSEGHPVAGYEQYF.

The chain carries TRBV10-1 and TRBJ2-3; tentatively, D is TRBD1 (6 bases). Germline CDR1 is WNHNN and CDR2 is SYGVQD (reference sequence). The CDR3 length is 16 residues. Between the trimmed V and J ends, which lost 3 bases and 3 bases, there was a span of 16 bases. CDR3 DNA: TGCGCCAGCAGTGACATGGACAGAGTCGGTACAGATACGCAGTATTTT. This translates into CASSDMDRVGTDTQYF.

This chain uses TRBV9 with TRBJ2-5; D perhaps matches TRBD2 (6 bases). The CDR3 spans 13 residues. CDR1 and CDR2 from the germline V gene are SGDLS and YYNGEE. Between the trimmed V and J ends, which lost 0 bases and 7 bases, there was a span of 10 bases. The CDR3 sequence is CASSVGTEGTQYF. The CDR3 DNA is TGTGCCAGCAGCGTAGGGACGGAGGGGACCCAGTACTTC. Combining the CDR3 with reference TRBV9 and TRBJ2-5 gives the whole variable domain DSGVTQTPKHLITATGQRVTLRCSPRSGDLSVYWYQQSLDQGLQFLIQYYNGEERAKGNILERFSAQQFPDLHSELNLSSLELGDSALYFCASSVGTEGTQYFGPGTRLLVL.

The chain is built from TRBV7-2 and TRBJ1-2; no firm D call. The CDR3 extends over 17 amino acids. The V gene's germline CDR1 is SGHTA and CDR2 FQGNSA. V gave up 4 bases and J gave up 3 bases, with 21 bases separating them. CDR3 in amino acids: CASSSPGRLGGDYGYTF. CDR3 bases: TGTGCCAGCAGCTCACCGGGCCGATTGGGCGGAGACTATGGCTACACCTTC.

CDR3 amino acids: CASSLRLAGGPDTQYF. The DNA of the CDR3 is TGTGCCAGCAGCCTCCGACTAGCGGGAGGTCCAGATACGCAGTATTTT. The J gene is TRBJ2-3, the V gene TRBV7-6; 13 bases match TRBD2. The trim removed 5 bases at V and 4 bases at J, leaving 6 bases unmatched. CDR1 is SGHVS and CDR2 is FNYEAQ in the germline V gene. The CDR3 is 16 amino acids.

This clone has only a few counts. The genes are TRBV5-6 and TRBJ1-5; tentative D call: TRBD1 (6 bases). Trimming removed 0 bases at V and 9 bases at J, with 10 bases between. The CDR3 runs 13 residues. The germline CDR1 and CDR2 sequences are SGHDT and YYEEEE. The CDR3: CASSLGTAWPQHF. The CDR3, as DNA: TGTGCCAGCAGCTTGGGGACAGCCTGGCCCCAGCATTTT.

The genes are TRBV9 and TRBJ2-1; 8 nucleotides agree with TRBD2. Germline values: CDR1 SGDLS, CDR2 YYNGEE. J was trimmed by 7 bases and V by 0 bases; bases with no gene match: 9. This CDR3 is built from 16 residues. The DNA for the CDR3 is TGTGCCAGCAGCGTAGTACCCGGGAGGGCCGGTAATGAGCAGTTCTTC. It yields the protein CASSVVPGRAGNEQFF.

The CDR3 loop is CASSTRQGAYEQYF. CDR3 in DNA: TGTGCCAGCAGCACCCGACAGGGGGCCTACGAGCAGTACTTC. This chain uses TRBV11-2 with TRBJ2-7; TRBD1 agrees at 9 bases. This CDR3 comprises 14 residues. Germline values: CDR1 SGHAT, CDR2 FQNNGV. V trimming: 5 bases; J trimming: 2 bases; junction bases outside the gene matches: 4.

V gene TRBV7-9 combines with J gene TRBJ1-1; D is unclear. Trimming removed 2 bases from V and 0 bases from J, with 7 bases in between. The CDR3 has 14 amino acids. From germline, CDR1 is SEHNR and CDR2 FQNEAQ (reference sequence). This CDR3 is CASSLNRLNTEAFF. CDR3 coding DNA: TGTGCCAGCAGCTTAAACAGACTGAACACTGAAGCTTTCTTT.

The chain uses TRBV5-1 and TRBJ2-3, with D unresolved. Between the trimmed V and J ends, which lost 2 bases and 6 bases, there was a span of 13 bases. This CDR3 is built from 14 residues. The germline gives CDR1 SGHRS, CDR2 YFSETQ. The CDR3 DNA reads TGCGCCAGCAGCTTACCCGGACCCTGGGATACGCAGTATTTT. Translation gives CASSLPGPWDTQYF.

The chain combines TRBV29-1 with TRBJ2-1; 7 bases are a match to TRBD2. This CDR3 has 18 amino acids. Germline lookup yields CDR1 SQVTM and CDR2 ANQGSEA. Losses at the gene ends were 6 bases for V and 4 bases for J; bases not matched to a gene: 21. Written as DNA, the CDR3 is TGCAGCGTCGACCTAAGATTAGGGAGGGGCCTGAAATACAATGAGCAGTTCTTC. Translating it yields CSVDLRLGRGLKYNEQFF.

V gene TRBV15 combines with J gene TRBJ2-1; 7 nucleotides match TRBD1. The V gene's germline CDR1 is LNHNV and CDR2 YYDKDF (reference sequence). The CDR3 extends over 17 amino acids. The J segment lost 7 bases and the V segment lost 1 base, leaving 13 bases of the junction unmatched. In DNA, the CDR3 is TGTGCCACCAGCAGAGCCAGGGGGACCAAAGGGAATAATGAGCAGTTCTTC. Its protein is CATSRARGTKGNNEQFF.

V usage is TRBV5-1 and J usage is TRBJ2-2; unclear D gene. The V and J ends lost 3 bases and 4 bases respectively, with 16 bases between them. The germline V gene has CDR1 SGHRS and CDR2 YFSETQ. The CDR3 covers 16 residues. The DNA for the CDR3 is TGCGCCAGCAGCTCACGTTACAGTCGAAGCACCGGGGAGCTGTTTTTT. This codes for CASSSRYSRSTGELFF.

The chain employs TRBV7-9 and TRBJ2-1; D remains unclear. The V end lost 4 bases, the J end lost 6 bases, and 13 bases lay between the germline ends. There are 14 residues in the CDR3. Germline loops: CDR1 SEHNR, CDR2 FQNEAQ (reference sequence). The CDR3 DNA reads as TGTGCCAGCAGCTCCCCCAGGCAGGTCAATGAGCAGTTCTTC. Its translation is CASSSPRQVNEQFF.

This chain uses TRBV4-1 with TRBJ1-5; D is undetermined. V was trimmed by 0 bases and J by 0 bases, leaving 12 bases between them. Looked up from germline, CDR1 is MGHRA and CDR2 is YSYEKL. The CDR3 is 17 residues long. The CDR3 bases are TGCGCCAGCAGCCAAGATCCGCTACAGTATAGCAATCAGCCCCAGCATTTT. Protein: CASSQDPLQYSNQPQHF.

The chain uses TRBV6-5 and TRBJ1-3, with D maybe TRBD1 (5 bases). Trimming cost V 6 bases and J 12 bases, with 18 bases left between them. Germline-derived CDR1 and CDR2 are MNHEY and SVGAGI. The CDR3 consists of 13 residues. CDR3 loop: CASSTNRPGDIYF. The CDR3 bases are TGTGCCAGCAGCACCAACCGACCGGGGGACATATATTTT.

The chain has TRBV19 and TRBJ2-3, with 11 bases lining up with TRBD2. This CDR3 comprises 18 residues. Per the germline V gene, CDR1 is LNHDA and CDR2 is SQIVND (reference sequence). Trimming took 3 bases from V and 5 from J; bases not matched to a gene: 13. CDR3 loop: CASSIWLAGGYREDTQYF. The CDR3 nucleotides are TGTGCCAGTAGTATTTGGCTAGCGGGGGGTTATCGAGAAGATACGCAGTATTTT.

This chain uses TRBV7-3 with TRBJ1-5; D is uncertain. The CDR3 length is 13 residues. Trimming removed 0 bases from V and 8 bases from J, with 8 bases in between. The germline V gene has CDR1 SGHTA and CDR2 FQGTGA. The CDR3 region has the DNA TGTGCCAGCAGCTTAACGCTTGGTGAGCCCCAGCATTTT. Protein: CASSLTLGEPQHF.

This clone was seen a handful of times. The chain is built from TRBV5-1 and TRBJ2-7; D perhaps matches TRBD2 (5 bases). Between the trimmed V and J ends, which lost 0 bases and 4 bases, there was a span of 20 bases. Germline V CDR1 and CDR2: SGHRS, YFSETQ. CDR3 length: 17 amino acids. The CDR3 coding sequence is TGCGCCAGCAGCTTGGACCAGGCCTGGCAGCGGAGTTACGAGCAGTACTTC. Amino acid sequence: CASSLDQAWQRSYEQYF. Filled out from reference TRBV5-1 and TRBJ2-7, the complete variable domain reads KAGVTQTPRYLIKTRGQQVTLSCSPISGHRSVSWYQQTPGQGLQFLFEYFSETQRNKGNFPGRFSGRQFSNSRSEMNVSTLELGDSALYLCASSLDQAWQRSYEQYFGPGTRLTVT.

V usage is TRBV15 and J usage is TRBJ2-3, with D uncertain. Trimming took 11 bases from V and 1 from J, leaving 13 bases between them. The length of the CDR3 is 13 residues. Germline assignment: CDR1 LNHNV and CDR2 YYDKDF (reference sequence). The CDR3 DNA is TGTGCCGCCGGGCAAGGAGGCACAGATACGCAGTATTTT. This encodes CAAGQGGTDTQYF.

In DNA, the CDR3 is TGTGCCAGCAGCTTAGCAGGTGCTGGGGCCAACGTCCTGACTTTC. Residues: CASSLAGAGANVLTF. The V and J genes are TRBV11-3 and TRBJ2-6; no clear D gene. Germline CDR1 SGHNT, CDR2 YENEEA. Trimming removed 1 base at V and 2 bases at J, with 6 bases between. CDR3 length: 15 residues.

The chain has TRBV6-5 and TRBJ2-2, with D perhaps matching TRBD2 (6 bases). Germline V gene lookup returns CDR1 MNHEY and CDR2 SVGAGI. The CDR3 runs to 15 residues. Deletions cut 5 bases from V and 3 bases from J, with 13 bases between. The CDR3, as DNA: TGTGCCAGCAGTAGACTAGTCGTCCACACCGGGGAGCTGTTTTTT. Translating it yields CASSRLVVHTGELFF.